A single sample gave rise to the 2 T cell receptor beta chains below, sequenced in a study of T cell clusters in autoimmune cytopenias. TRB amplification used 250 ng of peripheral blood genomic DNA. TRB rearrangements were amplified by touch-down multiplex PCR with mixed TRB-A/B primers. One entry per CDR3 protein, without DNA, is what TCRdb gives after re-calling the multiplex PCR reads. The table lists about 2,000 distinct CDR3 sequences, with less than 30% in the top ten. The specimen was peripheral blood. Receptors originate from a human donor with an autoimmune cytopenia or autoimmune hepatitis (not recorded which).

V gene TRBV28 combines with J gene TRBJ2-2; absent DNA, TCRdb's TRBD1 call cannot be checked. Germline CDR1 and CDR2: MDHEN and SYDVKM. The CDR3 has 13 amino acids. The CDR3 region is CASGTTNTGELFF.

This clonotype is identified as medium-sized (0.01 to 0.1%) from frequency. This sequence joins TRBV6-5 and TRBJ1-4; checking the TCRdb D call of TRBD1 is not possible without DNA. The CDR3 contains 16 residues. The germline gives CDR1 MNHEY, CDR2 SVGAGI. The chain's CDR3 is CASSYSMQGVKEKLFF.